The TCR beta chain described here comes from a study of T cell clonotyping in hematopoietic cell transplantation. Germline-derived CDR1 and CDR2 are MNHEY and SVGAGI. Deletions cut 6 bases from V and 1 base from J, with 15 bases between. This CDR3 is built from 15 residues. Regarding the study as a whole: No sorting was done, leaving CD4 and CD8 contributions mixed. At the given depth, recipient repertoires were over 97% de novo clonotypes. Graft donor and pretransplant recipient Inverse Simpson Index values predicted broader posttransplant TCR diversity.

Time point defined: recipient sample about 28 days before transplant, after cytoreduction. Only in-frame clones appear in the TCRdb table, and some are missing; sequencing was by immunoSEQ multiplex PCR. Among 75,000 to 95,000 clones, about 96% were seen once, and the ten largest hold 1.5% to 2%. Of note for this clone: Its target is unknown.

The sequencing used peripheral blood mononuclear cells, collected before stem cell transplant. The rearrangement joins TRBV6-5 to TRBJ2-5; TRBD1 or TRBD2 may be the D gene (6 bases each). The sequence came from a woman between 45 and 65 years old with acute myeloid leukemia. Some clones in this sample may be carry-over from other donors' samples. Written as DNA, the CDR3 is TGTGCCAGCAGCAGAGGGGGGCGACGCCAAGAGACCCAGTACTTC. Residues: CASSRGGRRQETQYF.